The 2 T cell receptor beta chains in this list originate from one sample, sequenced in a study of response to subunit inactivated influenza vaccine. One entry per CDR3 protein results from TCRdb running MiXCR on the RT-PCR reads. Of approximately 700,000 distinct CDR3 sequences detected, 15% to 18% appear once; the ten largest clones hold roughly 12%. Sequencing used PBMCs from blood, obtained about 13 days after vaccination. These receptors all stem from a man aged 45 to 65 who received an inactivated influenza vaccine.

The rearrangement links TRBV10-3 to TRBJ2-7, with D unclear. This CDR3 is built from 13 residues. CDR1 and CDR2 (germline): ENHRY, SYGVKD. The germline V and J ends were trimmed by 2 bases and 0 bases, with 5 bases remaining between them. This CDR3 reads CAISEQGSYEQYF. CDR3 nucleotides: TGTGCCATCAGTGAGCAAGGCTCCTACGAGCAGTACTTC.

The V gene is TRBV20-1, the J gene TRBJ1-1; TRBD1 agrees at 11 bases. The trim removed 2 bases at V and 12 bases at J, leaving 17 bases unmatched. Germline CDR1 DFQATT, CDR2 SNEGSKA (reference sequence). This CDR3 has 16 amino acids. CDR3 protein: CSARKTPGQGVMITFF. CDR3 bases: TGCAGTGCTAGAAAGACACCGGGACAGGGGGTGATGATAACTTTCTTT.